These T cell receptor beta chains were read from a single sample in a study of identical twins. TCRdb processed the 5' RACE reads anew with MiXCR; each CDR3 protein has one entry. The sample carries around 650,000 distinct CDR3 sequences, about 7% recorded once. The same specimen was also included in a second study, on yellow fever vaccine responses in identical twins.

Specimen: PBMCs. The receptors shown here come from a woman between 18 and 30 years old in good health. Both conserved end residues are part of each CDR3.

TRBV4-1,TRBJ1-2,CASSQERGFYGYTF
TRBV14,TRBJ2-5,CASSQDVGGNQETQYF
TRBV6-1,TRBJ2-7,CASSEGGFRSYEQYF
TRBV29-1,TRBJ2-1,CSTTGETSGASSYNEQFF
TRBV7-3,TRBJ2-5,CASSLSYTETKETQYF
TRBV29-1,TRBJ2-1,CSVTYNEQFF
TRBV5-1,TRBJ2-2,CASSLLGVENTGELFF
TRBV10-3,TRBJ2-3,CAVRLAGLTDTQYF
TRBV4-1,TRBJ2-2,CARAKKSRQRTPGSCFF
TRBV10-3,TRBJ2-1,CAISESRGLENNEQFF
TRBV11-2,TRBJ2-5,CASSLLAGGFKETQYF
TRBV12-3/TRBV12-4,TRBJ1-2,CASSRVGRGEDGYTF
TRBV14,TRBJ1-6,CASSPTGSSPLHF
TRBV24-1,TRBJ2-1,CATSDDPLWRGGQNEQFF
TRBV29-1,TRBJ2-5,CSVEGREAQETQYF
TRBV20-1,TRBJ2-1,CATERGGRNEQFF
TRBV7-3,TRBJ2-7,CASSLRAGGDEQYF
TRBV20-1,TRBJ2-3,CSADGRTTDTQYF
TRBV20-1,TRBJ2-3,CSAFETSRSTDTQYF
TRBV19,TRBJ2-1,CASTPRGGQKHNEQFF
TRBV10-3,TRBJ2-5,CAPCLSGPYQETQYF
TRBV11-2,TRBJ2-1,CASSRTGGQGGDEQFF
TRBV20-1,TRBJ2-1,CCASGLAGGRSYNEQFF
TRBV12-3/TRBV12-4,TRBJ2-7,CASSTQGGGEQYF
TRBV28,TRBJ2-7,CASIGSGSALYF
TRBV5-1,TRBJ2-7,CASSVGQYEQYF
TRBV7-9,TRBJ2-1,CASSGTSGRADSGEQFF
TRBV10-3,TRBJ2-2,CAISEFSGPYTGELFF
TRBV12-3/TRBV12-4,TRBJ2-3,CASRRDIRTDTQYF
TRBV5-1,TRBJ2-5,CASSVQTGGAGETQYF
TRBV20-1,TRBJ2-4,CSARDQLAWGRNIQYF
TRBV28,TRBJ2-5,CASRGGSGGRETQYF
TRBV7-6,TRBJ2-3,CASSGNRATTDTQYF
TRBV12-3/TRBV12-4,TRBJ2-7,CASSLSGTGGYEQYF
TRBV5-5,TRBJ2-6,CASSLTAAGANVLTF
TRBV12-3/TRBV12-4,TRBJ2-5,CASSLAGQVGETQYF
TRBV12-3/TRBV12-4,TRBJ2-5,CASSSREGETQYF
TRBV6-5,TRBJ1-5,CASSYSNRANQPQHF
TRBV20-1,TRBJ2-3,CSARGLAGRTDTQYF
TRBV10-2,TRBJ2-7,CASSLIAGPPYEQYF